This passage covers 10 T cell receptor beta chains from one sample sequenced in a study of cytomegalovirus exposure and HLA in healthy donors. The protocol was immunoSEQ multiplex PCR, while the TCRdb copy is restricted to in-frame clones and leaves out a portion. Of some 150,000 clones in the sample, about 88% were seen once. Specimen: PBMCs. These receptors originate from a man aged 18 to 29 in good health and CMV-seronegative.

The genes are TRBV28 and TRBJ2-7; D is unresolved. This CDR3 contains 12 residues. Trimming cost V 5 bases and J 1 base, with 6 bases left between them. The germline V gene encodes CDR1 MDHEN and CDR2 SYDVKM. CDR3 nucleotides: TGTGCCAGCAGTACAGAGTCCTACGAGCAGTACGTC. It translates to CASSTESYEQYV.

The chain joins TRBV7-8 to TRBJ2-5, with unresolved D. The CDR3 is 14 amino acids. V was pared by 0 bases and J by 2 bases, with 7 bases between. The V gene's germline CDR1 is SGHVS and CDR2 FQNEAQ. The CDR3: CASSLAMRQETQYF. CDR3 coding DNA: TGTGCCAGCAGCTTAGCGATGAGGCAAGAGACCCAGTACTTC.

CDR3 DNA: TGTGCCAGCAGCTTAACAAACACAGGGGATACGCAGTATTTT. It is translated as CASSLTNTGDTQYF. V usage is TRBV11-3 and J usage is TRBJ2-3, with D perhaps TRBD1 (6 bases). The V gene's germline CDR1 is SGHNT and CDR2 YENEEA. With 2 bases removed from V and 6 bases from J, the gap between germline ends came to 12 bases. The CDR3 is 14 amino acids.

The chain is built from TRBV19 and TRBJ2-2, with D tentatively TRBD2 (6 bases). CDR3 length equals 18 residues. Looked up from germline, CDR1 is LNHDA and CDR2 is SQIVND (reference sequence). Deletions cut 5 bases from V and 6 bases from J, with 25 bases between. CDR3 nucleotide sequence: TGTGCCAGTAGTGTCGCCGCGTGGGGGGAGCAGCTCCCCGGGGAGCTGTTTTTT. Translating gives CASSVAAWGEQLPGELFF.

This clone was detected a few times. The gene calls are TRBV10-1 and TRBJ2-7; 8 bases map to TRBD1. CDR1 and CDR2 (germline): WNHNN, SYGVQD (reference sequence). The CDR3 is made up of 13 amino acids. For the CDR3, the DNA is TGCGCCAGCAGTGAGTCTTTCGGACAGGGCTTACAGGTC. The encoded protein is CASSESFGQGLQV.

The chain combines TRBV6-5 with TRBJ1-2; D is ambiguous. Looked up from germline, CDR1 is MNHEY and CDR2 is SVGAGI. V was clipped by 0 bases and J by 3 bases, with 14 bases between them. The CDR3 consists of 16 residues. The chain's CDR3 is CASSYSNTGNYYGYTF. CDR3 bases: TGTGCCAGCAGTTACTCGAATACCGGGAATTACTATGGCTACACCTTC.

J is TRBJ1-5 and V is TRBV6-1; 7 bases align to TRBD1. This CDR3 is 14 amino acids long. The V and J ends lost 4 bases and 6 bases, in that order; junction bases with no gene match: 6. Germline V gene sequence: CDR1 MNHNS, CDR2 SASEGT. CDR3 sequence (DNA): TGTGCCAGCAGTGGCCAGGGGGGCCTTCAGCCCCAGCATTTT. Its translation: CASSGQGGLQPQHF.

Here the CDR3 DNA reads TGTGCCAGCAGCTTAACGGCTAGCGGAGACAATGAGCAGTTCTTC. It is translated as CASSLTASGDNEQFF. The chain couples TRBV7-2 to TRBJ2-1; TRBD2 aligns across 7 bases. V shed 2 bases and J 5 bases; nucleotides not matched to a gene: 6. Germline values: CDR1 SGHTA, CDR2 FQGNSA. The CDR3 has 15 amino acids.

The V gene is TRBV12-5, the J gene TRBJ2-1; 10 nucleotides line up with TRBD2. CDR1 and CDR2 from the germline V gene are LGHNT and FRNRAP. V lost 6 bases to trimming and J lost 7 bases; unmatched junction nucleotides: 9. There are 15 residues in the CDR3. CDR3 loop: CASGLSGRALNEQFF. The CDR3 nucleotides are TGTGCTAGTGGCTTAAGCGGGAGGGCCCTGAATGAGCAGTTCTTC.

The chain couples TRBV29-1 to TRBJ1-2; possibly TRBD1 for D (5 bases). Germline V gives CDR1 SQVTM, CDR2 ANQGSEA. This CDR3 contains 12 residues. In DNA form, the CDR3 reads TGCAGTACGGGGACTGCAATCTATGGCTACACCTTC. Its protein product is CSTGTAIYGYTF. Together with reference TRBV29-1 and TRBJ1-2, the CDR3 gives the full variable domain: SAVISQKPSRDICQRGTSLTIQCQVDSQVTMMFWYRQQPGQSLTLIATANQGSEATYESGFVIDKFPISRPNLTFSTLTVSNMSPEDSSIYLCSTGTAIYGYTFGSGTRLTVV.